What follows is one TCR beta chain and its context. Its antigen remains unidentified. The sample comes from a study of T cell repertoires and HLA-DP antigens. Study summary: In vitro CD4+ alloreactivity was against HeLa-presented HLA-DP. Pre-culture CD4+ samples used about 1,200 ng DNA versus around 220 ng for CD137+CD4+ sorts. Study-level results: Sorted CD137+ cells had clonality roughly 0.42 against both alloantigens, versus about 0.04 pre-culture.

This CDR3 region has 13 residues. Germline assignment: CDR1 SGDLS and CDR2 YYNGEE. Losses at the gene ends were 3 bases for V and 10 bases for J; bases not matched to a gene: 6. The primer mix covered 54 TRBV segments and 13 TRBJ segments. Using immunoSEQ multiplex PCR, the repertoire was profiled, and TCRdb retains in-frame clones only, with some absent. Among around 100,000 clones listed, 92% were seen once. The TCR was taken from a woman between 18 and 29 years old in good health and CMV-seronegative. J is TRBJ2-1 and V is TRBV9; 8 positions match TRBD2. The sequencing input was CD4+ T cells from PBMCs. In nucleotides, the CDR3 is TGTGCCAGCAGCGAGAGACTAGCGTCAGAGCAGTTCTTC. This gives the protein CASSERLASEQFF.